The 8 T cell receptor beta chains listed next were all sequenced from one sample in a study of blood T cell repertoires in COVID-19. Profiling relied on immunoSEQ multiplex PCR, and the TCRdb table lists in-frame clones only, not all of them. The sample carries under 100,000 clones, around 85% recorded once. Sample: peripheral blood. These receptors were obtained from a man aged 80 or over with active or convalescent COVID-19.

The chain uses TRBV7-9 and TRBJ2-2, with 9 bases fitting TRBD1. The V and J ends lost 3 bases and 5 bases, in that order; junction bases with no gene match: 7. Germline loops: CDR1 SEHNR, CDR2 FQNEAQ (reference sequence). The CDR3 is 16 amino acids. As DNA, the CDR3 is TGTGCCAGCAGCTTGGGAGGACAGGGGATTACCGGGGAGCTGTTTTTT. It translates to CASSLGGQGITGELFF.

The chain uses TRBV19 and TRBJ2-3; 13 positions match TRBD2. With V trimmed by 9 bases and J by 4 bases, 10 bases remained unmatched. Germline V CDR1 and CDR2: LNHDA, SQIVND (reference sequence). CDR3 length equals 16 residues. CDR3 sequence (DNA): TGTGCCAGCAACGATTTACTAGCGGGGGGGGCAGATACGCAGTATTTT. It yields the protein CASNDLLAGGADTQYF.

This chain links TRBV5-1 with TRBJ2-3, with 7 bases aligning to TRBD1. The V and J ends lost 0 bases and 2 bases, in that order; junction bases with no gene match: 3. From germline, CDR1 is SGHRS and CDR2 YFSETQ. The CDR3 extends over 15 amino acids. The CDR3 nucleotides are TGCGCCAGCAGCTTGGATGGGACAGACACAGATACGCAGTATTTT. Amino acids: CASSLDGTDTDTQYF. Drawing the rest from reference TRBV5-1 and TRBJ2-3, the complete variable domain is KAGVTQTPRYLIKTRGQQVTLSCSPISGHRSVSWYQQTPGQGLQFLFEYFSETQRNKGNFPGRFSGRQFSNSRSEMNVSTLELGDSALYLCASSLDGTDTDTQYFGPGTRLTVL.

This chain uses TRBV5-1 with TRBJ2-6, with D hard to call. This CDR3 contains 16 residues. V lost 5 bases and J 0 bases, leaving 12 bases between the germline ends. CDR1 is SGHRS and CDR2 is YFSETQ in the germline V gene. CDR3 DNA: TGCGCCAGCAGGCCCCAACCCGGCTCTGGGGCCAACGTCCTGACTTTC. Protein sequence: CASRPQPGSGANVLTF.

The V gene is TRBV5-1, the J gene TRBJ2-7; D call uncertain. Germline CDR1 SGHRS, CDR2 YFSETQ. This CDR3 spans 14 amino acids. Between the trimmed V and J ends, which lost 0 bases and 7 bases, there was a span of 14 bases. CDR3 residues: CASSLGPLSGEQYF. In DNA form, the CDR3 reads TGCGCCAGCAGCTTGGGCCCGTTGTCCGGGGAGCAGTACTTC.

The chain uses TRBV19 and TRBJ2-1; 8 nucleotides line up with TRBD2. With V trimmed by 5 bases and J by 8 bases, 14 bases remained unmatched. The germline V gene has CDR1 LNHDA and CDR2 SQIVND (reference sequence). CDR3 size: 16 residues. CDR3 loop: CASSPSERAGADEQFF. CDR3 coding DNA: TGTGCCAGTAGTCCCAGTGAACGAGCGGGGGCGGATGAGCAGTTCTTC. The complete variable domain, with remaining parts taken from reference TRBV19 and TRBJ2-1, reads DGGITQSPKYLFRKEGQNVTLSCEQNLNHDAMYWYRQDPGQGLRLIYYSQIVNDFQKGDIAEGYSVSREKKESFPLTVTSAQKNPTAFYLCASSPSERAGADEQFFGPGTRLTVL.

Only a few counts were recorded for this clone. The V call is TRBV28, the J call TRBJ2-3; TRBD2 matches 10 bases. The CDR3 extends over 12 amino acids. Germline V gene lookup returns CDR1 MDHEN and CDR2 SYDVKM. J lost 15 bases, V lost 6 bases, and 9 bases had no gene match. The CDR3 loop reads CASRRSGGALYF. The CDR3 DNA sequence: TGTGCCAGCAGGCGAAGCGGGGGGGCCTTATATTTT.

The gene calls are TRBV6-2 or TRBV6-3 and TRBJ2-7; a possible D gene is TRBD1 (5 bases). The germline gives CDR1 MNHEY, CDR2 SVGEGT. V lost 4 bases and J lost 1, with 20 bases in between. The CDR3 sequence is 17 residues long. CDR3 residues: CASSSTFRQIESYEQYF. The CDR3 bases are TGTGCCAGCAGTTCGACCTTTCGACAGATAGAATCCTACGAGCAGTACTTC.